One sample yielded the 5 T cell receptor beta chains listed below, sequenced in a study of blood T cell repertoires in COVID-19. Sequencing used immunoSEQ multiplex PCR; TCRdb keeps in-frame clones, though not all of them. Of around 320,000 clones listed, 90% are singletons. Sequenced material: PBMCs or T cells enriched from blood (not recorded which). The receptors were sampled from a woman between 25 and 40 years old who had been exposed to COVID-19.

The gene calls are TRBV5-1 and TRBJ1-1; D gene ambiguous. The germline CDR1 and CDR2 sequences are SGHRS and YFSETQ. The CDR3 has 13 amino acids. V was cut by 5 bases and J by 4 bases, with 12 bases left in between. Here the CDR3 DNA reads TGCGCCAGCAGTCCGGACTGGGGCACTGAAGCTTTCTTT. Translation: CASSPDWGTEAFF.

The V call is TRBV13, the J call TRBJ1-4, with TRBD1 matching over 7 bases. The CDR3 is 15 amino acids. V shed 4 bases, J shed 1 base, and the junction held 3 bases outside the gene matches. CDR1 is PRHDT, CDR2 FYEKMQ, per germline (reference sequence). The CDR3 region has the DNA TGTGCCAGCAGCTACTCAGGGGGAACTAATGAAAAACTGTTTTTT. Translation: CASSYSGGTNEKLFF.

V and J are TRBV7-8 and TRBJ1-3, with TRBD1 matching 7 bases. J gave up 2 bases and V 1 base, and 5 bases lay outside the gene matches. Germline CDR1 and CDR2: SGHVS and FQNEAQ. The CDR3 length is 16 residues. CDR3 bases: TGTGCCAGCAGCTTAGGTCGGAGGGGGCCTGGAAACACCATATATTTT. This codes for CASSLGRRGPGNTIYF.

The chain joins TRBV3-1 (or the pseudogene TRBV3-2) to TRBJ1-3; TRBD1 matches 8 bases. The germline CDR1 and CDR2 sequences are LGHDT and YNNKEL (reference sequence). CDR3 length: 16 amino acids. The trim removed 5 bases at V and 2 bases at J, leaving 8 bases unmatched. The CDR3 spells CASSIRTGRAGNTIYF. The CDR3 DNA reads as TGTGCCAGCAGCATACGGACAGGGAGGGCTGGAAACACCATATATTTT.

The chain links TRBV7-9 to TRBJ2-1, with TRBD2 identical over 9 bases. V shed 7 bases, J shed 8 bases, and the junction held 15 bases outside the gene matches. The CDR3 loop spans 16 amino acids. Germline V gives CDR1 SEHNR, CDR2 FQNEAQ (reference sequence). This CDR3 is CASTTWAGGQSYEQFF. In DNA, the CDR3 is TGTGCCAGCACCACATGGGCGGGGGGGCAGTCTTATGAGCAGTTCTTC.